This T cell receptor (beta chain) was profiled in a study of regulatory T cells in long-lasting Graves disease. Across the study: Persistent Graves' disease meant over 5 years of antithyroid drugs with positive TSH receptor antibodies.

Combining iRepertoire HTBI primers with Arm-PCR of CDR3 regions, the authors built TCR beta libraries. TCRdb re-called the multiplex PCR reads with MiXCR, one entry per CDR3 protein. The sample has 500,000 to 700,000 distinct CDR3 sequences; 30% are singletons. Specified time point: persistent/refractory GD, antithyroid drugs over 5 years with positive TRAb. TCR sequences were obtained from RNA taken from PBMCs. In this cohort, patients came from an endocrinology department located in Xi'an, China. There are many counts of this clonotype. The TCR comes from a female donor with Graves disease. Sequences were derived from peripheral blood mononuclear cells (PBMCs), sampled when the disease was refractory, from a patient treated with antithyroid drugs.

CDR3 DNA sequence: TGTGCCAGCAGTTTATCGCGCGGGAGGGAACTGGAGACCCAGTACTTC. Encoded protein: CASSLSRGRELETQYF. This chain uses TRBV28 with TRBJ2-5, with 9 bases lining up with TRBD2. CDR3 length equals 16 residues. V dropped 1 base and J dropped 5; count of bases not matched to a gene: 8. Germline CDR1 and CDR2: MDHEN and SYDVKM.